This T cell receptor (beta chain) was sequenced in a study of cytomegalovirus exposure and HLA in healthy donors. The CDR3 loop spans 17 amino acids. V shed 5 bases, J shed 1 base, and the junction held 2 bases outside the gene matches. Looked up from germline, CDR1 is LNHDA and CDR2 is SQIVND (reference sequence). 13 Jbeta primers and 60 Vbeta primers were used for the PCR. Repertoires were generated with immunoSEQ multiplex PCR, while TCRdb's copy carries only in-frame clones and drops some. This sample carries about 110,000 clones, about 80% of them seen once, and the ten largest clones take about 2.9%.

The sample consisted of PBMCs. The sequence derives from a woman aged 55-69 years in good health and CMV-seropositive. The gene calls are TRBV19 and TRBJ2-2; 15 bases align to TRBD2. The CDR3 spells CASSLGLAGGNTGELFF. CDR3 nucleotides: TGTGCCAGTAGTTTGGGACTAGCGGGAGGGAACACCGGGGAGCTGTTTTTT.